This TCR beta chain came from a study of blood T cell repertoires in COVID-19. About the research overall: Spain, Italy and the United States supplied samples that represented acute and convalescent COVID-19. Sources were T cells, B-cell-depleted T cells, or PBMCs; the material itself was cDNA or gDNA.

Germline CDR1 and CDR2: LGHDT and YNNKEL (reference sequence). This CDR3 has 20 amino acids. J gave up 2 bases and V 0 bases, and 13 bases lay outside the gene matches. Profiled with immunoSEQ multiplex PCR; TCRdb holds only in-frame clones, not every one. This sample has approximately 34,000 clones; less than 85% occur once, and the top ten carry about 15%. The sequence derives from a woman in her 70s with acute or convalescent COVID-19. The gene calls are TRBV3-1 (or the pseudogene TRBV3-2) and TRBJ2-3, with 11 bases identical to TRBD2. Sequencing was done on a sample of peripheral blood. The CDR3 region has the DNA TGTGCCAGCAGCCAAGATCATCTCACTAGCGGGGGCAAAACCACAGATACGCAGTATTTT. Translation gives CASSQDHLTSGGKTTDTQYF.